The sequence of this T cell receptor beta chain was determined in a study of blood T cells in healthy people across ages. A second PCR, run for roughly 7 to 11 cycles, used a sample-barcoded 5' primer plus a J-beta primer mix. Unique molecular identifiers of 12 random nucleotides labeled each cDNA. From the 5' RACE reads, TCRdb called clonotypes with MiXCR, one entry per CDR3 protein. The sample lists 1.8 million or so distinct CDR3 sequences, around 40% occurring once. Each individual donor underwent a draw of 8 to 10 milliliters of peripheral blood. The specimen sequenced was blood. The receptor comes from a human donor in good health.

CDR3 loop: CSAFTGDQPQHF. The CDR3 nucleotides are TGCAGTGCTTTTACAGGGGATCAGCCCCAGCATTTT. V usage is TRBV20-1 and J usage is TRBJ1-5, with 7 bases aligning to TRBD1. With 5 bases clipped from V and 5 bases from J, the junction kept 3 bases outside the gene matches. The CDR3 is made up of 12 amino acids. Germline assignment: CDR1 DFQATT and CDR2 SNEGSKA (reference sequence).